This TCR beta chain emerged from a study of blood T cell repertoires in COVID-19. The wider study: From the United States, Italy and Spain came samples of acute and convalescent COVID-19. PBMCs, B-cell-depleted T cells, or T cells provided the cDNA or gDNA that made up the material.

Germline V CDR1 and CDR2: SGHNT, YYREEE (reference sequence). Trimming stripped 3 bases from V and 3 bases from J, with 6 bases between. The CDR3 consists of 12 residues. Original analysis: Reference gene primer amplification gave estimated nucleated cell counts. Sequenced by immunoSEQ multiplex PCR; TCRdb stores in-frame clones only, minus some. That table is the source of V, J and clone size, and D and trimming were worked out from the DNA. The profile shows some 150,000 clones, 82% of them singletons. J is TRBJ1-1 and V is TRBV5-4; D gene ambiguous. The TCR sequence derives from an elderly woman with acute or convalescent COVID-19. Sequencing was performed on peripheral blood. The CDR3, as DNA: TGTGCCAGCAGCTCCTCGTACACTGAAGCTTTCTTT. This codes for CASSSSYTEAFF.